This T cell receptor beta chain was documented in a study of cytomegalovirus exposure and HLA in healthy donors. This clone was picked up one time. Its specificity is unknown. One end of the junction fails to match germline, which may point to a read error. Whole-study results and caveats: A later analysis appeared to link common viral pathogens to several of the most significant clusters. The authors judged a highly shared variant cluster likely a sequencing artifact.

60 Vbeta and 13 Jbeta primers were used in PCR. Some clones are missing from TCRdb's copy, which holds only in-frame ones; the method was immunoSEQ multiplex PCR. This sample has approximately 120,000 clones; roughly 76% occur once, and the top ten carry more than 2.5%. Sequencing was performed on PBMCs. The sequence was collected from a woman between 50 and 59 years old in good health and CMV-seronegative.

CDR3 sequence: CSSSFQGRTEAFF. CDR3 coding DNA: TGTTCCAGCAGCTTTCAGGGCAGAACTGAAGCTTTCTTT. This rearrangement joins TRBV7-9 to TRBJ1-1; TRBD1 is a possible D gene (5 bases). The CDR3 is 13 residues long. The germline V gene has CDR1 SEHNR and CDR2 FQNEAQ (reference sequence).